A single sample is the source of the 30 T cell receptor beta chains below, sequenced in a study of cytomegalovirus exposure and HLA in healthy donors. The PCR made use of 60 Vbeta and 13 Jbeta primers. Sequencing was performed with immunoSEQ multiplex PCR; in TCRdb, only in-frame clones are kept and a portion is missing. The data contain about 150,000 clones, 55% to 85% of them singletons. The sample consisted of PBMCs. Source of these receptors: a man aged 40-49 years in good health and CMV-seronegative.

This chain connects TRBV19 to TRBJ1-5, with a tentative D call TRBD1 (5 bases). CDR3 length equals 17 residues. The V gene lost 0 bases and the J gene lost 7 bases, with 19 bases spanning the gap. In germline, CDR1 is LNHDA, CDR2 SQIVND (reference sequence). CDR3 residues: CASSIEGRGIVGQPQHF. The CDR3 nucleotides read TGTGCCAGTAGTATAGAGGGGAGGGGTATTGTCGGACAGCCCCAGCATTTT.

The CDR3 DNA sequence: TGTGCCAGCGGCAGAGGGGGCTCACAAGAGACCCAGTACTTC. It specifies CASGRGGSQETQYF. The chain carries TRBV9 and TRBJ2-5; 7 bases are a match to TRBD1. CDR3 length: 14 residues. CDR1 is SGDLS, CDR2 YYNGEE, per germline. V shed 7 bases and J 2 bases; nucleotides not matched to a gene: 8.

Here the CDR3 DNA reads TGTGCCAGCAGTGAAAACGTGGGGGGCCAAGAGACCCAGTACTTC. Protein: CASSENVGGQETQYF. The chain links TRBV6-1 to TRBJ2-5; TRBD2 is a possible D gene (6 bases). This CDR3 region has 15 residues. Looked up from germline, CDR1 is MNHNS and CDR2 is SASEGT. V lost 2 bases and J lost 1, with 11 bases in between.

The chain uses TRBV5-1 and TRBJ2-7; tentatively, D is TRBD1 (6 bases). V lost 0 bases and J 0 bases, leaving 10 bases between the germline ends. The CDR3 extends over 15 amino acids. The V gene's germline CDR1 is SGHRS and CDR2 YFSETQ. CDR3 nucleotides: TGCGCCAGCAGCTTGGGGGGGCGCATCTCCTACGAGCAGTACTTC. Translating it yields CASSLGGRISYEQYF. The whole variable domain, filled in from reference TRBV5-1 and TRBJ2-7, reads KAGVTQTPRYLIKTRGQQVTLSCSPISGHRSVSWYQQTPGQGLQFLFEYFSETQRNKGNFPGRFSGRQFSNSRSEMNVSTLELGDSALYLCASSLGGRISYEQYFGPGTRLTVT.

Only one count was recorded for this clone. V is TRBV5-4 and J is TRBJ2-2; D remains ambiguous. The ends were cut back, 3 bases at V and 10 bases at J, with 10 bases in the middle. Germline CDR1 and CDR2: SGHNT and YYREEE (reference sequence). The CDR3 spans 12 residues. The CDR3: CASSSLGLELFF. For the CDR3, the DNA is TGTGCCAGCAGCTCCCTCGGTTTGGAGCTGTTTTTT.

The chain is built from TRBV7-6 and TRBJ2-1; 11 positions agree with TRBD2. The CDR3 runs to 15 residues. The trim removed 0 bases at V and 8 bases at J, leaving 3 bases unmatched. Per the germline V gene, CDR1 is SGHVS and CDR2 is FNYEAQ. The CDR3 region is CASSLASGGGHEQFF. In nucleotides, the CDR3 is TGTGCCAGCAGCTTAGCTAGCGGGGGGGGGCATGAGCAGTTCTTC.

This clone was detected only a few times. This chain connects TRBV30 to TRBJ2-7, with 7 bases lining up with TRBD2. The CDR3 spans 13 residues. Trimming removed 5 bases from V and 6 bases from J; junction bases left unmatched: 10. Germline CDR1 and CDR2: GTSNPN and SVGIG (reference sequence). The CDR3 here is CAWFGGSRSEQYF. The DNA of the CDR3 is TGTGCCTGGTTCGGCGGGAGCAGGTCCGAGCAGTACTTC.

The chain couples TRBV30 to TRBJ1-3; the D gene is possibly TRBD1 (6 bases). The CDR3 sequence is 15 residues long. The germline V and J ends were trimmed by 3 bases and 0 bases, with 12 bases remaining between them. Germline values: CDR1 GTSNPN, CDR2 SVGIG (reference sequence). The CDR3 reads CAWRDSILSGNTIYF. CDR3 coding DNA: TGTGCCTGGAGGGACAGTATCCTCTCTGGAAACACCATATATTTT.

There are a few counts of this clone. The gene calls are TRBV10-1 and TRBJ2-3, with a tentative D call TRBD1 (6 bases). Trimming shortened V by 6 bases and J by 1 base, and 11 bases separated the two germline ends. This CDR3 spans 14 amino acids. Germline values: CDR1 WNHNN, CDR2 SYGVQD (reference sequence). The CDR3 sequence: CASSRDIRTDTQYF. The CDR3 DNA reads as TGCGCCAGCAGCCGGGACATCCGCACAGATACGCAGTATTTT.

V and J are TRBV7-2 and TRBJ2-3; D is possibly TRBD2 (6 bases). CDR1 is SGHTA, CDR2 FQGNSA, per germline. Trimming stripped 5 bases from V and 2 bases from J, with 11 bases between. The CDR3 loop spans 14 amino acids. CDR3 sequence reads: CASSVGLTTDTQYF. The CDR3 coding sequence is TGTGCCAGCAGCGTCGGACTAACCACAGATACGCAGTATTTT.

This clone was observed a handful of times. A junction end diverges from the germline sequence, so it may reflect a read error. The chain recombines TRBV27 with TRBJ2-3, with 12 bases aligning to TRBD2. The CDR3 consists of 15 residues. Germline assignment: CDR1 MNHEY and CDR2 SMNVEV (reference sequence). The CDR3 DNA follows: TGTGCCAGCAGTCTGGGACTAGCGGGCCCGCCCTCGTGGGTGTTC. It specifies CASSLGLAGPPSWVF.

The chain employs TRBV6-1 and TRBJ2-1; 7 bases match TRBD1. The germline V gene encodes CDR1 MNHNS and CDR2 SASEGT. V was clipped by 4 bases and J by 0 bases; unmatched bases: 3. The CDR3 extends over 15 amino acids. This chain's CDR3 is CASSVGQSSYNEQFF. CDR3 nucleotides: TGTGCCAGCAGTGTGGGACAGAGCTCCTACAATGAGCAGTTCTTC.

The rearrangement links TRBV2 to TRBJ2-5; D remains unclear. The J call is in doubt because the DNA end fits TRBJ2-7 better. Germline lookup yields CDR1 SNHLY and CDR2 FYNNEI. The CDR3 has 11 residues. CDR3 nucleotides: TGTGCCAGCAGGCTCTCCTACGAGCAGTACTTC. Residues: CASRLSYEQYF.

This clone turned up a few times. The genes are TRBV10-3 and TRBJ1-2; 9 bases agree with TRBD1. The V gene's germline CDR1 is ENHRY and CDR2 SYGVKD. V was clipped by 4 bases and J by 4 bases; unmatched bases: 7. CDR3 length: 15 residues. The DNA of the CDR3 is TGTGCCATCAGTGCGGACAGGGGTAGTGGCTATGGCTACACCTTC. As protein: CAISADRGSGYGYTF.

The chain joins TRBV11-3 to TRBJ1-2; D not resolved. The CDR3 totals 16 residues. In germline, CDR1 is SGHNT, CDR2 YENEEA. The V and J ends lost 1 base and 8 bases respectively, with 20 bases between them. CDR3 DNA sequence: TGTGCCAGCAGCTTAGCCGCCTCCCAGACTGAGTTGGGCTACACCTTC. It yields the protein CASSLAASQTELGYTF.

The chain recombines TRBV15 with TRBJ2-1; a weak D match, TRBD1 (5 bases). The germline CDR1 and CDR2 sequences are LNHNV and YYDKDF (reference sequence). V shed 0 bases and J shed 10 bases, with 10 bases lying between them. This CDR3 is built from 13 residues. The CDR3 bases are TGTGCCACCAGCAGAGATCAGGGTAGAGAGCAGTTCTTC. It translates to CATSRDQGREQFF.

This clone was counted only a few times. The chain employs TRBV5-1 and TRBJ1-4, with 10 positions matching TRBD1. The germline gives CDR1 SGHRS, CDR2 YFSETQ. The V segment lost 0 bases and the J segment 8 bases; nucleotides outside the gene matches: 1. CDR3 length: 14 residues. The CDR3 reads CASSLGQGAEKLFF. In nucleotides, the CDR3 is TGCGCCAGCAGCTTGGGACAGGGGGCCGAAAAACTGTTTTTT.

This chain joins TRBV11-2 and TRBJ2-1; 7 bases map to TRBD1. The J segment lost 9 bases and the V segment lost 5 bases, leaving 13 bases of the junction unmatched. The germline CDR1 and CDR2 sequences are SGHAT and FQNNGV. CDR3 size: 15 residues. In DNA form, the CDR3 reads TGTGCCAGCAGCCCCGGGACAGTTACGGTCAGTGAGCAGTTCTTC. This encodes CASSPGTVTVSEQFF.

The CDR3 is CASSKQGATNEKLFF. The CDR3 nucleotides read TGTGCCAGCAGTAAACAGGGTGCAACTAATGAAAAACTGTTTTTT. J is TRBJ1-4 and V is TRBV2; weak D call: TRBD1 (6 bases). The CDR3 consists of 15 residues. The V gene's germline CDR1 is SNHLY and CDR2 FYNNEI. Trimming took 5 bases from V and 0 from J, leaving 10 bases between them.

CDR3 sequence (DNA): TGTGCCAGTAGTATATTGGGACAGGCCCTTATCTACGAGCAGTACTTC. Protein: CASSILGQALIYEQYF. This chain joins TRBV19 and TRBJ2-7; 8 bases fit TRBD1. The germline V gene encodes CDR1 LNHDA and CDR2 SQIVND (reference sequence). The trim removed 2 bases at V and 3 bases at J, leaving 9 bases unmatched. The CDR3 has 16 residues.

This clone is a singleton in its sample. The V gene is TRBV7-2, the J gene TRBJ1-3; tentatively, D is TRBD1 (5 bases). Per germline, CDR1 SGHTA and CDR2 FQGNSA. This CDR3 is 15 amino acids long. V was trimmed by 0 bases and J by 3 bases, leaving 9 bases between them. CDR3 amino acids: CASSLAGGVGNTIYF. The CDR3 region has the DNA TGTGCCAGCAGCTTAGCGGGGGGAGTTGGAAACACCATATATTTT.

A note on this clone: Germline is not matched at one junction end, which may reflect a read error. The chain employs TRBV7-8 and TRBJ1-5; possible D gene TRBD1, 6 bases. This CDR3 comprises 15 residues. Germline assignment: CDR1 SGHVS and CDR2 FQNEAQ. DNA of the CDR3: TGTGCCAGCAGCTATACAGGGCTGGGCAATCAGCCCCAGAATTTT. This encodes CASSYTGLGNQPQNF.

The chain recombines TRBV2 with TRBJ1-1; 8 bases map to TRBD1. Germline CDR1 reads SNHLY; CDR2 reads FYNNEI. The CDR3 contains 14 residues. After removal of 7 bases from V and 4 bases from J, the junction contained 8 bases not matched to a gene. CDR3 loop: CASNLQGARTEAFF. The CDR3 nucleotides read TGTGCCAGCAACTTGCAGGGGGCGCGCACTGAAGCTTTCTTT.

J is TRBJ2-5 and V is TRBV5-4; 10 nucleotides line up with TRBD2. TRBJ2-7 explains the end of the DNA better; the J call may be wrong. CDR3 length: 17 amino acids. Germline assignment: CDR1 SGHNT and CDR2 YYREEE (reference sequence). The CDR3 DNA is TGTGCCAGCAGCTTGTACCGGGGGGCTAGCGGGAGCTACGAGCAGTACTTC. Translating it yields CASSLYRGASGSYEQYF.

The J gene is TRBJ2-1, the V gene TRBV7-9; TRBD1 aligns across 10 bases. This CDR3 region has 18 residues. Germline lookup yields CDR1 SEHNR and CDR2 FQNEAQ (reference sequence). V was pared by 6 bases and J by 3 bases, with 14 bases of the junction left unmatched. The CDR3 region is CASRPWTGGRNGYNEQFF. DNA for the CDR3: TGTGCCAGCAGGCCCTGGACAGGGGGGCGGAACGGCTACAATGAGCAGTTCTTC.

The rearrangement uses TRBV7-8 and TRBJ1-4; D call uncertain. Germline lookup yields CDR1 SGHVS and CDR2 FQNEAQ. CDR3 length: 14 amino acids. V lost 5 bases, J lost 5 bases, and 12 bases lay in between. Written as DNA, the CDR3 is TGTGCCAGCAGCCCGGGGTGGCCAAATGAAAAACTGTTTTTT. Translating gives CASSPGWPNEKLFF.

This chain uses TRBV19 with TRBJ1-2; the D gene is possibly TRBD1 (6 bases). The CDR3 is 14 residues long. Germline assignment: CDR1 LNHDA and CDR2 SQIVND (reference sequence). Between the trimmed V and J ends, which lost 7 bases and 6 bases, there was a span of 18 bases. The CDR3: CASTHETGRNGYTF. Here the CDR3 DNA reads TGTGCCAGTACCCATGAGACAGGACGGAATGGCTACACCTTC.

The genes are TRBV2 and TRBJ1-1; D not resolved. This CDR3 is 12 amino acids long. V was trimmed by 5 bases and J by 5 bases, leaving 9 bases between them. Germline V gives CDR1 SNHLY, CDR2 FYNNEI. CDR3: CASSRTGTEAFF. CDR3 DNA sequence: TGTGCCAGCAGTAGGACGGGGACTGAAGCTTTCTTT.

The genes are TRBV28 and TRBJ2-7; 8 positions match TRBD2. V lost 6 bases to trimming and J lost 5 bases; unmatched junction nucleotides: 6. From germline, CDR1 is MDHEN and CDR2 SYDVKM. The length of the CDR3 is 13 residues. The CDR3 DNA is TGTGCCAGCAGCCGGACTAGCCACCACGAGCAGTACTTC. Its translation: CASSRTSHHEQYF.

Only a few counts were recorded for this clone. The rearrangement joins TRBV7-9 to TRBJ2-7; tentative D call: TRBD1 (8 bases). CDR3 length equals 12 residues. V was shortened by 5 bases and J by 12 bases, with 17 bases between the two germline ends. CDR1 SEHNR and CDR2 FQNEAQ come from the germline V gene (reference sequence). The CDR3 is CASSPGGTGPYF. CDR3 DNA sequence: TGTGCCAGCAGCCCCGGGGGGACAGGCCCGTACTTC.